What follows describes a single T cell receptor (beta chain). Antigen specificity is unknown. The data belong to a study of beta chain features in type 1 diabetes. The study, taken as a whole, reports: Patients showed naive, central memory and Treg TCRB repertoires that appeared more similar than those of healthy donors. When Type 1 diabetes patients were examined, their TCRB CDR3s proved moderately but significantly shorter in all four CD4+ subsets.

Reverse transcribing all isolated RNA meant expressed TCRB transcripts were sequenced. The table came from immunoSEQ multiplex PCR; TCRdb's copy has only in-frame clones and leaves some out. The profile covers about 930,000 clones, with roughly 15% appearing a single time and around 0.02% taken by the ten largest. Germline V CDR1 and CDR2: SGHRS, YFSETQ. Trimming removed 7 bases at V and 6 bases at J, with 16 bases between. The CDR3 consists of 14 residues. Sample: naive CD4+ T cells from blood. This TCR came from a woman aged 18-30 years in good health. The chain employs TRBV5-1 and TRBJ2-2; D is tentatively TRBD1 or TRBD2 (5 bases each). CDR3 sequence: CASGDALTPGELFF. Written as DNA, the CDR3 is TGCGCCAGCGGGGACGCCCTAACTCCCGGGGAGCTGTTTTTT. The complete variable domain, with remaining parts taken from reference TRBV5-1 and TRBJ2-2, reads KAGVTQTPRYLIKTRGQQVTLSCSPISGHRSVSWYQQTPGQGLQFLFEYFSETQRNKGNFPGRFSGRQFSNSRSEMNVSTLELGDSALYLCASGDALTPGELFFGEGSRLTVL.